These 24 T cell receptor beta chains came from one sample sequenced in a study of circulating and synovial CD4+ cells in juvenile arthritis. Here immunoSEQ multiplex PCR was the method, and the copy in TCRdb shows in-frame clones only, minus some. This table holds fewer than 35,000 clones, over 90% found once. The sample was CD4+ T cells from blood. These receptors were collected from a human donor with juvenile idiopathic arthritis.

This rearrangement joins TRBV11-2 to TRBJ2-3, with D possibly being TRBD2 (7 bases). The CDR3 extends over 15 amino acids. CDR1 is SGHAT, CDR2 FQNNGV, per germline. V dropped 3 bases and J dropped 2 bases, with 12 bases sitting between them. The CDR3 DNA reads as TGTGCCAGCAGCTTGACGGGGGGCGTCACAGATACGCAGTATTTT. Its protein product is CASSLTGGVTDTQYF.

The chain has TRBV5-4 and TRBJ1-1, with no clear D. Trimming removed 4 bases from V and 1 base from J, with 14 bases in between. The CDR3 has 15 amino acids. Germline values: CDR1 SGHNT, CDR2 YYREEE (reference sequence). The CDR3 reads CASSLSIDSNTEAFF. The CDR3 region has the DNA TGTGCCAGCAGCCTCTCTATCGATTCGAACACTGAAGCTTTCTTT.

This rearrangement joins TRBV28 to TRBJ1-2; TRBD1 matches at 8 bases. The ends lost 8 bases at V and 4 bases at J; junction bases unmatched: 15. The CDR3 is 16 residues long. CDR1 MDHEN and CDR2 SYDVKM come from the germline V gene. CDR3 region: CASGVQTGTGSYGYTF. CDR3 sequence (DNA): TGTGCCAGCGGGGTTCAGACCGGGACAGGAAGCTATGGCTACACCTTC.

The J gene is TRBJ1-2, the V gene TRBV28, with D uncertain. V lost 5 bases and J lost 5, with 6 bases in between. Germline loops: CDR1 MDHEN, CDR2 SYDVKM. The length of the CDR3 is 11 residues. CDR3 bases: TGTGCCAGCAGTACAGCTTATGGCTACACCTTC. It translates to CASSTAYGYTF.

CDR3 sequence: CASSYSSGENPYEQYF. The CDR3 DNA reads TGTGCCAGCAGTTACTCGTCTGGGGAGAATCCCTACGAGCAGTACTTC. The chain recombines TRBV6-5 with TRBJ2-7; weak D call: TRBD2 (5 bases). Trimming cost V 0 bases and J 2 bases, with 14 bases left between them. This CDR3 spans 16 amino acids. Looked up from germline, CDR1 is MNHEY and CDR2 is SVGAGI.

The chain recombines TRBV6-4 with TRBJ1-1, with 8 bases identical to TRBD1. Unmatched junction bases numbered 8, after V lost 2 bases and J lost 0 bases. The CDR3 contains 17 residues. CDR1 MRHNA and CDR2 SNTAGT come from the germline V gene. The CDR3 region is CASSDKGQAHLNTEAFF. The CDR3 bases are TGTGCCAGCAGTGACAAGGGACAGGCGCATTTGAACACTGAAGCTTTCTTT.

In the case of this clone: One junction end does not reproduce the germline sequence, and a read error may be involved. This sample includes further DNA sequences coding for the same CDR3. This sequence joins TRBV4-1 and TRBJ1-6, with D maybe TRBD1 (6 bases). The germline CDR1 and CDR2 sequences are MGHRA and YSYEKL. The CDR3 is 17 residues long. Written as DNA, the CDR3 is TGCGCCAGCAGCCAGGAGACAGGCTGGGGTATTAATTCCCCCCTCCACTTT. It codes for CASSQETGWGINSPLHF.

The chain combines TRBV30 with TRBJ2-5; possibly TRBD1 for D (5 bases). Germline V gene sequence: CDR1 GTSNPN, CDR2 SVGIG (reference sequence). The CDR3 is made up of 13 amino acids. V was clipped by 2 bases and J by 1 base, with 8 bases between them. This chain's CDR3 is CAWSQGTQETQYF. The CDR3 DNA follows: TGTGCCTGGAGTCAGGGCACCCAAGAGACCCAGTACTTC.

The rearrangement joins TRBV10-1 to TRBJ1-1; perhaps TRBD1 as D (6 bases). The CDR3 spans 13 residues. V was clipped by 4 bases and J by 5 bases, with 11 bases between them. CDR1 and CDR2 from the germline V gene are WNHNN and SYGVQD (reference sequence). The CDR3 sequence is CASSGPGTTEAFF. The CDR3 DNA sequence: TGCGCCAGCAGTGGACCAGGGACAACTGAAGCTTTCTTT.

The V call is TRBV5-1, the J call TRBJ2-7; weak D call: TRBD2 (6 bases). The CDR3 runs 12 residues. Trimming cost V 2 bases and J 4 bases, with 7 bases left between them. Germline V gene data show CDR1 as SGHRS and CDR2 as YFSETQ. The CDR3 region is CASSFGGYEQYF. CDR3 nucleotides: TGCGCCAGCAGCTTCGGGGGTTACGAGCAGTACTTC.

The rearrangement uses TRBV28 and TRBJ2-7; 12 bases align to TRBD2. V dropped 5 bases and J dropped 10; count of bases not matched to a gene: 6. The germline V gene encodes CDR1 MDHEN and CDR2 SYDVKM. CDR3 length equals 13 residues. CDR3: CASSLAGGELQYF. CDR3 in DNA: TGTGCCAGCAGTCTAGCGGGAGGGGAGCTACAGTACTTC.

The rearrangement uses TRBV7-2 and TRBJ2-1; 9 bases map to TRBD2. Germline V CDR1 and CDR2: SGHTA, FQGNSA. This CDR3 is 13 amino acids long. V was pared by 4 bases and J by 10 bases, with 5 bases of the junction left unmatched. The CDR3, as DNA: TGTGCCAGCAGCTCAGAAACTAGCGGGGAGCAGTTCTTC. Its protein is CASSSETSGEQFF.

The chain couples TRBV28 to TRBJ2-5, with 10 bases aligning to TRBD2. Per germline, CDR1 MDHEN and CDR2 SYDVKM. This CDR3 comprises 15 residues. V was clipped by 3 bases and J by 5 bases; unmatched bases: 6. CDR3 nucleotide sequence: TGTGCCAGCAGTTTCCCTAGCGGGAGTGGGGAGACCCAGTACTTC. Protein: CASSFPSGSGETQYF.

This clone was seen only once. The genes are TRBV19 and TRBJ2-2, with TRBD1 as a possible D gene (5 bases). The length of the CDR3 is 13 residues. The V end lost 5 bases, the J end lost 4 bases, and 8 bases lay between the germline ends. CDR1 and CDR2 from the germline V gene are LNHDA and SQIVND (reference sequence). DNA for the CDR3: TGTGCCAGTAGTTCAGGGCTCACCGGGGAGCTGTTTTTT. This codes for CASSSGLTGELFF.

The rearrangement links TRBV29-1 to TRBJ2-3, with a weak D call TRBD2 (6 bases). This CDR3 is built from 14 residues. The germline V and J ends were trimmed by 3 bases and 2 bases, with 12 bases remaining between them. Germline CDR1 is SQVTM and CDR2 is ANQGSEA. The CDR3 loop reads CSVEPRLVTDTQYF. The CDR3 DNA reads TGCAGCGTTGAGCCCAGACTAGTCACAGATACGCAGTATTTT.

This chain connects TRBV9 to TRBJ2-3, with 7 bases that match TRBD2. The V segment lost 2 bases and the J segment 3 bases; nucleotides outside the gene matches: 3. This CDR3 is 14 amino acids long. The germline V gene encodes CDR1 SGDLS and CDR2 YYNGEE. CDR3 nucleotides: TGTGCCAGCAGCGTGGGACTACCAACAGATACGCAGTATTTT. It specifies CASSVGLPTDTQYF.

V and J are TRBV4-2 and TRBJ2-7; 7 bases match TRBD2. This CDR3 is 17 amino acids long. V trimming: 0 bases; J trimming: 2 bases; junction bases outside the gene matches: 10. Germline CDR1 LGHNA, CDR2 YNFKEQ. The CDR3 region is CASSQDGEGRFTYEQYF. The CDR3 DNA is TGTGCCAGCAGCCAAGACGGGGAGGGGAGATTTACCTACGAGCAGTACTTC.

The chain uses TRBV20-1 and TRBJ1-2, with 9 nucleotides matching TRBD1. From germline, CDR1 is DFQATT and CDR2 SNEGSKA (reference sequence). The J segment lost 7 bases and the V segment lost 5 bases, leaving 2 bases of the junction unmatched. There are 11 residues in the CDR3. CDR3 loop: CSAATGGGYTF. DNA for the CDR3: TGCAGTGCTGCGACAGGGGGTGGCTACACCTTC.

The chain joins TRBV30 to TRBJ1-5; TRBD1 agrees at 7 bases. V gave up 0 bases and J gave up 4 bases; unmatched junction bases: 6. Germline CDR1 reads GTSNPN; CDR2 reads SVGIG (reference sequence). The CDR3 totals 15 residues. The CDR3 loop reads CAWSVGDRQNQPQHF. In DNA, the CDR3 is TGTGCCTGGAGTGTAGGGGACAGACAAAATCAGCCCCAGCATTTT. Full variable domain (missing parts from reference TRBV30 and TRBJ1-5): SQTIHQWPATLVQPVGSPLSLECTVEGTSNPNLYWYRQAAGRGLQLLFYSVGIGQISSEVPQNLSASRPQDRQFILSSKKLLLSDSGFYLCAWSVGDRQNQPQHFGDGTRLSIL.

This rearrangement joins TRBV7-9 to TRBJ1-1; a weak D match, TRBD1 (6 bases). V lost 2 bases to trimming and J lost 7 bases, with 14 bases between them. Germline CDR1 and CDR2: SEHNR and FQNEAQ (reference sequence). The CDR3 has 14 residues. CDR3 nucleotides: TGTGCCAGCAGCTTAACCAGGGGCGAGGGTGAAGCTTTCTTT. Translating gives CASSLTRGEGEAFF.

The chain couples TRBV27 to TRBJ2-3; TRBD1 matches 9 bases. Germline lookup yields CDR1 MNHEY and CDR2 SMNVEV (reference sequence). V was pared by 8 bases and J by 2 bases, with 5 bases of the junction left unmatched. The CDR3 consists of 14 residues. The CDR3 DNA sequence: TGTGCCAGCGTCGGACAGGGGCTCACAGATACGCAGTATTTT. Protein: CASVGQGLTDTQYF.

The chain employs TRBV28 and TRBJ2-7; possible D gene TRBD1, 6 bases. V shed 3 bases and J shed 3 bases, with 9 bases lying between them. The CDR3 spans 13 residues. CDR1 and CDR2 from the germline V gene are MDHEN and SYDVKM. For the CDR3, the DNA is TGTGCCAGCAGTTTGGCACAGGGCTACGAGCAGTACTTC. As protein: CASSLAQGYEQYF.

In DNA, the CDR3 is TGTGCCAGCAGGCCCCGGTTCGCGGCGAACACTGAAGCTTTCTTT. This encodes CASRPRFAANTEAFF. The gene calls are TRBV6-1 and TRBJ1-1, with D unresolved. The CDR3 contains 15 residues. V shed 6 bases and J shed 1 base, with 15 bases lying between them. Germline values: CDR1 MNHNS, CDR2 SASEGT.

This clone has just one count. This chain uses TRBV5-1 with TRBJ1-1, with a possible D match to TRBD1 (6 bases). Germline CDR1 and CDR2: SGHRS and YFSETQ. V was cut by 0 bases and J by 1 base, with 16 bases left in between. The CDR3 has 17 amino acids. The CDR3 is CASSLEARRGQNTEAFF. The CDR3 DNA reads as TGCGCCAGCAGCTTGGAAGCTAGACGGGGACAGAACACTGAAGCTTTCTTT.